The sequence of this TCR beta chain was determined in a study of shared clonotypes between healthy human individuals. The study, taken as a whole, reports: The expectation was that sequencing depth would affect clonotype sharing among donors. Memory subsets had estimated richness that was generally smaller than that of naive subsets.

TCRdb keeps only in-frame clones here, not all; method: immunoSEQ multiplex PCR. The sample includes approximately 2.1 million clones, 80% to 95% seen only once; the top ten take about 0.41%. This CDR3 spans 17 amino acids. Germline CDR1 reads MDHEN; CDR2 reads SYDVKM. Trimming shortened V by 3 bases and J by 3 bases, and 20 bases separated the two germline ends. To note about this clone: Its target is unknown.

V usage is TRBV28 and J usage is TRBJ1-2; tentative D call: TRBD1 (5 bases). The sample taken for sequencing was naive CD4+ T cells from PBMCs. Subset described: CD45RA+ positively selected. The TCR sequence derives from a man younger than 35 in good health. Some clones in this sample may be carry-over from other donors' samples. CDR3 in amino acids: CASSFPGLSLGDYGYTF. In DNA, the CDR3 is TGTGCCAGCAGTTTCCCGGGACTCTCACTTGGAGACTATGGCTACACCTTC.